These 3 T cell receptor beta chains originate from one sample sequenced in a study of blood T cell repertoires in COVID-19. Sequencing was performed with immunoSEQ multiplex PCR; in TCRdb, only in-frame clones are kept and a portion is missing. This sample has under 250,000 clones, with roughly 88% found just once. Sequenced sample: peripheral blood. These receptors all stem from a woman of 80 years or more with COVID-19, enrolled during active disease.

The chain combines TRBV19 with TRBJ1-2, with 8 bases lining up with TRBD1. This CDR3 region has 14 residues. Trimming at V came to 6 bases and at J to 5 bases, leaving 8 bases not matched to a gene. Germline-derived CDR1 and CDR2 are LNHDA and SQIVND (reference sequence). The CDR3 region is CASSRGTGGYGYTF. The CDR3 nucleotides read TGTGCCAGTAGCAGGGGGACAGGAGGATATGGCTACACCTTC.

This chain links TRBV30 with TRBJ2-7; a possible D gene is TRBD1 (7 bases). V lost 0 bases and J 7 bases, leaving 19 bases between the germline ends. The length of the CDR3 is 15 residues. Germline V CDR1 and CDR2: GTSNPN, SVGIG (reference sequence). CDR3: CAWSVRRTGGGEQYF. CDR3 DNA: TGTGCCTGGAGTGTACGGAGGACAGGAGGGGGGGAGCAGTACTTC.

The chain uses TRBV29-1 and TRBJ2-3, with D maybe TRBD2 (6 bases). Germline values: CDR1 SQVTM, CDR2 ANQGSEA. V dropped 7 bases and J dropped 2 bases, with 22 bases sitting between them. The CDR3 consists of 16 residues. The CDR3 DNA reads TGCAGCGGAATGGGGGACTCAAGTTCCTCCACAGATACGCAGTATTTT. Its protein product is CSGMGDSSSSTDTQYF.